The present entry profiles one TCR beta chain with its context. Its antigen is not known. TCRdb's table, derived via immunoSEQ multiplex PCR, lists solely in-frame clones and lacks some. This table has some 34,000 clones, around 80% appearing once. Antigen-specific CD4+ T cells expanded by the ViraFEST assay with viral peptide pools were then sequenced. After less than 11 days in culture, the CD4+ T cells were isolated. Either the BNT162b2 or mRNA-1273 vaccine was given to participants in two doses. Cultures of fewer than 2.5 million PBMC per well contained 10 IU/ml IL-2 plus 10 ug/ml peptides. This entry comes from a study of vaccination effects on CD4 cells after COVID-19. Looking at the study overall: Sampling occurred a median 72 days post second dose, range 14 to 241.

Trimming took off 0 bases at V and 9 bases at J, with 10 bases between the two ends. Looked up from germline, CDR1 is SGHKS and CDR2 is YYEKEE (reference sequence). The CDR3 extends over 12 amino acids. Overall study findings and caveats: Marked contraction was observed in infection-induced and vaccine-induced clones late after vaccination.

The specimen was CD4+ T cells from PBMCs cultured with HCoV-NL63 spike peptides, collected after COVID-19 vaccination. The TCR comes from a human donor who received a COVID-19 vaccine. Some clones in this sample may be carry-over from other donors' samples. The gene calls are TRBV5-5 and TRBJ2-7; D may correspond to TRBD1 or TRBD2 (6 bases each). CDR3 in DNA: TGTGCCAGCAGCTTGGCCGGGGGCTGGCAGTACGTC. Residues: CASSLAGGWQYV.